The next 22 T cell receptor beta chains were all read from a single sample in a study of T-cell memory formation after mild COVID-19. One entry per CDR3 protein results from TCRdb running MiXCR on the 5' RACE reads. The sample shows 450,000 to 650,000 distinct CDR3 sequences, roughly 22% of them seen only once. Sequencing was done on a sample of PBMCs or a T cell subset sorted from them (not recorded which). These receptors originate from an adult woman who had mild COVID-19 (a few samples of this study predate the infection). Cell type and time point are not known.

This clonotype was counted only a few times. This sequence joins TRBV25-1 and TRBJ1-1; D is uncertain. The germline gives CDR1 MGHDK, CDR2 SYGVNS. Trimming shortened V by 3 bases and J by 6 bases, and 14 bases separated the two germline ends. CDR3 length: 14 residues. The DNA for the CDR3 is TGTGCCAGCAGTGATCCTAGGACCGGAGCTGAAGCTTTCTTT. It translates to CASSDPRTGAEAFF.

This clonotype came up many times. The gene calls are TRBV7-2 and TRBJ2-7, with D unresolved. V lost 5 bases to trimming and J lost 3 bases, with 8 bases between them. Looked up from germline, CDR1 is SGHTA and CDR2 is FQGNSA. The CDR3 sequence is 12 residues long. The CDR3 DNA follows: TGTGCCAGCAGCCGTTCGGGCTACGAGCAGTACTTC. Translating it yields CASSRSGYEQYF.

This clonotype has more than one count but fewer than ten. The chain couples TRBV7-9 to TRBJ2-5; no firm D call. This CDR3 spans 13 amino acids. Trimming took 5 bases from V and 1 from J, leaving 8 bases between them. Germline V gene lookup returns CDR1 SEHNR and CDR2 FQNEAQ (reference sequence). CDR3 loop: CASSPRAQETQYF. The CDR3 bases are TGTGCCAGCAGCCCCCGGGCCCAAGAGACCCAGTACTTC.

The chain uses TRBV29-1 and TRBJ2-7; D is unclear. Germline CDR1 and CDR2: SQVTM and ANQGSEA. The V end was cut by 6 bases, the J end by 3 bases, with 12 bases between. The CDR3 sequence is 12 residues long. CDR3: CSVMDGRYEQYF. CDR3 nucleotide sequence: TGCAGCGTCATGGACGGACGCTACGAGCAGTACTTC.

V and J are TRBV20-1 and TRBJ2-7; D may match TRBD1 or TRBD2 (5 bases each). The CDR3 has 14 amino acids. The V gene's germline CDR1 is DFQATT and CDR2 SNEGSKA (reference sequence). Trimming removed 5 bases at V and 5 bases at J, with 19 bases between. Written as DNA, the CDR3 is TGCAGTGCTGGTCCAGGACACGGGGACGACGAGCAGTACTTC. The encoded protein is CSAGPGHGDDEQYF.

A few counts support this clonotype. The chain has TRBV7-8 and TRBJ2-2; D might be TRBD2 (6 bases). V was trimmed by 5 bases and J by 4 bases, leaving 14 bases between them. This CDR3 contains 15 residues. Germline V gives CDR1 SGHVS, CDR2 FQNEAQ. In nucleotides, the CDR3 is TGTGCCAGCAGCACGAGGAGGGTGGTCACCGGGGAGCTGTTTTTT. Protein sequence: CASSTRRVVTGELFF.

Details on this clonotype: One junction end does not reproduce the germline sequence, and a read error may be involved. CDR3 region: CASSRGQGFMAGELFF. The CDR3 DNA reads as TGTGCTAGCAGCCGAGGACAGGGGTTCATGGCCGGGGAGCTGTTTTTT. The chain links TRBV7-7 to TRBJ2-2; 9 positions agree with TRBD1. Germline V lookup: CDR1 SSHAT, CDR2 FNYEAQ (reference sequence). The CDR3 covers 16 residues.

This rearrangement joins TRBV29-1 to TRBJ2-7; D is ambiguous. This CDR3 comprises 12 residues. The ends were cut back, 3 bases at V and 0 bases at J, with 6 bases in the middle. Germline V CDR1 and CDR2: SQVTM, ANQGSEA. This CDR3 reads CSVEADSYEQYF. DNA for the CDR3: TGCAGCGTTGAGGCAGACTCCTACGAGCAGTACTTC.

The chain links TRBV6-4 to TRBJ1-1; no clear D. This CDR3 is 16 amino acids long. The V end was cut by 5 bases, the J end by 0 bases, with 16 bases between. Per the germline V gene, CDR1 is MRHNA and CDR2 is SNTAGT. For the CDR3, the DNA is TGTGCCAGCAGTCTCCACGGAGGAGGCATGAACACTGAAGCTTTCTTT. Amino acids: CASSLHGGGMNTEAFF.

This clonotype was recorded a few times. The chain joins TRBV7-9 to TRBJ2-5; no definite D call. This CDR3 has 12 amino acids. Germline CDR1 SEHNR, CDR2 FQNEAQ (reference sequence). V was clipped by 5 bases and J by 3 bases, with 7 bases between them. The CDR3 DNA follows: TGTGCCAGCAGCCTCGTCGAAGAGACCCAGTACTTC. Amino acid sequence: CASSLVEETQYF.

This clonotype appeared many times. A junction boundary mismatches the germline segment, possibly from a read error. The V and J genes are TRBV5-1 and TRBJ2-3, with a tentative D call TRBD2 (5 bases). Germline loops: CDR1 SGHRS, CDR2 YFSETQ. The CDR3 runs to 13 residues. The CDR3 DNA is TGTGCCAGCAGCCCCGGGGGCACAGATACGCAGTATTTT. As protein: CASSPGGTDTQYF.

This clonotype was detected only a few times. CDR3 nucleotide sequence: TGTGCCAGCAGCCCGCGGGGACTAGCGGGAGAGGGTAATGAGCAGTTCTTC. It translates to CASSPRGLAGEGNEQFF. The V call is TRBV7-6, the J call TRBJ2-1; 14 bases fit TRBD2. The CDR3 covers 17 residues. Germline CDR1 SGHVS, CDR2 FNYEAQ. The J segment lost 7 bases and the V segment lost 5 bases, leaving 10 bases of the junction unmatched.

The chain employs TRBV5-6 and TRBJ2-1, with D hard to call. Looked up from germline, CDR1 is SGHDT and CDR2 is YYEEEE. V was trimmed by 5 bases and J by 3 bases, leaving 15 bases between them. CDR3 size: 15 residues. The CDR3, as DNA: TGTGCCAGCAGGCCAAGAATGGCGGTCTACAATGAGCAGTTCTTC. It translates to CASRPRMAVYNEQFF.

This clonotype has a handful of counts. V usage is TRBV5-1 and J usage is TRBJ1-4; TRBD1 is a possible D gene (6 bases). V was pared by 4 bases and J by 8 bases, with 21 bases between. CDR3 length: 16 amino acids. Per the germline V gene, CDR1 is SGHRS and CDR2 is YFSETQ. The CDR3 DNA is TGCGCCAGCAGCCCCGGGGGCCAAGGGAGCCGGGAAAAACTGTTTTTT. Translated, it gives CASSPGGQGSREKLFF.

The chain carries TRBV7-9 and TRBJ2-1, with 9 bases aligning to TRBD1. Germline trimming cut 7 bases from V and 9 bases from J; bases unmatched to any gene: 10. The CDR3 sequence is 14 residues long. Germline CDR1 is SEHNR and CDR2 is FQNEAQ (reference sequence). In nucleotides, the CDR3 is TGTGCCAGCAATCCGGGACAGGGCCCCTTTGAGCAGTTCTTC. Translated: CASNPGQGPFEQFF.

In nucleotides, the CDR3 is TGTGCCAGCAGCTTAGCGAGGGGGCAGACAGATACGCAGTATTTT. Translating it yields CASSLARGQTDTQYF. The chain employs TRBV7-9 and TRBJ2-3; 7 bases match TRBD1. CDR1 and CDR2 from the germline V gene are SEHNR and FQNEAQ (reference sequence). There are 15 residues in the CDR3. The trim removed 0 bases at V and 3 bases at J, leaving 3 bases unmatched. The full variable domain, in which reference TRBV7-9 and TRBJ2-3 provide the parts outside the CDR3, is DTGVSQNPRHKITKRGQNVTFRCDPISEHNRLYWYRQTLGQGPEFLTYFQNEAQLEKSRLLSDRFSAERPKGSFSTLEIQRTEQGDSAMYLCASSLARGQTDTQYFGPGTRLTVL.

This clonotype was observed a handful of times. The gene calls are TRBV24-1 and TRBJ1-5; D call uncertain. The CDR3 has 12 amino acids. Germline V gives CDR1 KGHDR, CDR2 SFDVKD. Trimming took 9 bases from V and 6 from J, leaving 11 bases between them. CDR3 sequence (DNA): TGTGCCACCGGATCAGGACGTCAGCCCCAGCATTTT. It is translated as CATGSGRQPQHF.

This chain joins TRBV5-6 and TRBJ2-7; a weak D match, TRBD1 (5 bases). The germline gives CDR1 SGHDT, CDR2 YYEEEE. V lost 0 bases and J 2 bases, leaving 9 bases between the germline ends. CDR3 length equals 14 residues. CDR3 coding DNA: TGTGCCAGCAGCTTGGACAGGTGGGCCTACGAGCAGTACTTC. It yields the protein CASSLDRWAYEQYF.

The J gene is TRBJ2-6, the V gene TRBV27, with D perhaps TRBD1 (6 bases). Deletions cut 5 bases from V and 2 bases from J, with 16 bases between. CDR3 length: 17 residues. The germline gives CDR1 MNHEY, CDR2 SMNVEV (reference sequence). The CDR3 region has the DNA TGTGCCAGCAGTCCGGGCAGGGGTGTAACTGGGGCCAACGTCCTGACTTTC. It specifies CASSPGRGVTGANVLTF.

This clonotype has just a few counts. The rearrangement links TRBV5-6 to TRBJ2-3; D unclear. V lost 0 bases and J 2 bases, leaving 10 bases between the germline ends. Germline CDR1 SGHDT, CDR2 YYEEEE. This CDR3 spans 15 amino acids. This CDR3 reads CASSLVGSLTDTQYF. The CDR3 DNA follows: TGTGCCAGCAGCTTGGTTGGGTCTCTCACAGATACGCAGTATTTT.

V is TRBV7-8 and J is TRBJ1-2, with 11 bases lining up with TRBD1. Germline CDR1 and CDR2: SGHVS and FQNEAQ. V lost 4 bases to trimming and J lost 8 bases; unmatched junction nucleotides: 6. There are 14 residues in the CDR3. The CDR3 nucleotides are TGTGCCAGCAGCTGGGACAGGGGGGAGAGAGGCTACACCTTC. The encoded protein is CASSWDRGERGYTF.

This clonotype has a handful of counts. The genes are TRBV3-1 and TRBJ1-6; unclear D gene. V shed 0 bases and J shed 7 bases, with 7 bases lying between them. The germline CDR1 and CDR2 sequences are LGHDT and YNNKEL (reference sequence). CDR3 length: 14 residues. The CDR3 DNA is TGTGCCAGCAGCCAAGAAGGCAGGAATTCACCCCTCCACTTT. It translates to CASSQEGRNSPLHF. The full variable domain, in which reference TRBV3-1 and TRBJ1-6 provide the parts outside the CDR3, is DTAVSQTPKYLVTQMGNDKSIKCEQNLGHDTMYWYKQDSKKFLKIMFSYNNKELIINETVPNRFSPKSPDKAHLNLHINSLELGDSAVYFCASSQEGRNSPLHFGNGTRLTVT.